This T cell receptor (beta chain) derives from a study of response to subunit inactivated influenza vaccine. The CDR3 has 19 amino acids. Germline V gene data show CDR1 as LGHNA and CDR2 as YNFKEQ. V dropped 3 bases and J dropped 0; count of bases not matched to a gene: 9. This clonotype was seen more than once but under ten times. Its specificity is not known. General study points: Authors proposed each seasonal influenza vaccination draws in few new T cells.

TCRdb re-called the RT-PCR reads with MiXCR, one entry per CDR3 protein. The repertoire consists of 500,000 to 550,000 distinct CDR3 sequences, with roughly 7.6% occurring once and the leading ten covering about an eighth. The sequence came from a man between 50 and 70 years old who received an inactivated influenza vaccine. The J gene is TRBJ2-7, the V gene TRBV4-2; 15 bases map to TRBD2. Here the sequenced sample was PBMCs from blood, taken less than 30 months after vaccination. As DNA, the CDR3 is TGTGCCAGCAGCCAGGGACTAGCGGGGGGATTCGCCGTCTCCTACGAGCAGTACTTC. Translation gives CASSQGLAGGFAVSYEQYF.